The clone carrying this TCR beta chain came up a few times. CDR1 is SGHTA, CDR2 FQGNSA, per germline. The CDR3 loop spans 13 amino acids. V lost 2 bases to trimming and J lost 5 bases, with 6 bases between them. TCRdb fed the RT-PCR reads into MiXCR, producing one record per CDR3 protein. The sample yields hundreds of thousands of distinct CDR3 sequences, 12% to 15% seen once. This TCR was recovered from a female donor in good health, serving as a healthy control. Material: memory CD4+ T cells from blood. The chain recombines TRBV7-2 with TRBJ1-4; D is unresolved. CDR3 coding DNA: TGTGCCAGCAGCTTATATCTAAATGAAAAACTGTTTTTT. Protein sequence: CASSLYLNEKLFF.